This TCR beta chain derives from a study of shared clonotypes between healthy human individuals. This CDR3 has 14 residues. V was pared by 3 bases and J by 3 bases, with 3 bases of the junction left unmatched. The germline gives CDR1 MNHEY, CDR2 SVGAGI. Here immunoSEQ multiplex PCR was the method, and the copy in TCRdb shows in-frame clones only, minus some. The sample shows approximately 980,000 clones, 76% of them seen only once. About this clone: The same CDR3 arises from other DNA sequences in this sample as well.

Sequenced: memory CD4+ T cells sorted from blood. Regarding subset: CD45RA-negative fraction. This chain uses TRBV6-5 with TRBJ2-3; 7 bases agree with TRBD1. This clonotype originated in a young man in good health. The chain's CDR3 is CASSYKQGTDTQYF. The CDR3 nucleotides are TGTGCCAGCAGTTATAAACAGGGGACAGATACGCAGTATTTT.